This entry is about one TCR beta chain. What it binds is unknown. The junction differs from germline at one of its ends, possibly a read error. This CDR3 is 13 amino acids long. The sample is drawn from a study of regulatory T cells in long-lasting Graves disease. Overall study findings and caveats: New patients shared 966 public clonotypes, and persistent patients shared more, with about 2,700.

Libraries of TCR beta came from iRepertoire HTBI primers plus Arm-PCR of CDR3 regions. MiXCR, run by TCRdb on the multiplex PCR reads, gives a single entry per CDR3 protein. The sample holds 400,000 to 550,000 distinct CDR3 sequences; just under 15% are singletons and the top ten take 16%. Described time point: newly diagnosed GD, antithyroid drugs for less than 3 months. Preparation of the TCR library used RNA extracted from PBMCs. The patient group derived from an endocrinology department in Xi'an, China. The same sample was also used in a study of T cells in Graves' hyperthyroidism and ophthalmopathy. Turning to that study: Researchers barred patients who had uncontrolled infection, other autoimmune disease, pregnancy or lactation.

This clonotype was sampled from a young woman with Graves disease. The sequencing used peripheral blood mononuclear cells (PBMCs), collected at new diagnosis, from a patient treated with antithyroid drugs. This chain links TRBV12-3 or TRBV12-4 with TRBJ2-2; a weak D match, TRBD2 (5 bases). CDR3 bases: TGTGCCAGCAGTCCCCAGCTAACCGGGGAGCTGTTCTTT. It is translated as CASSPQLTGELFF.